This TCR beta chain was captured by sequencing in a study of PD-L1 blockade in urothelial cancer. The overall study: Anywhere from 0 to 3 prior chemotherapy regimens had been received by patients. The researchers analyzed blood 3 weeks (second dose) and 6 weeks after treatment start. Study-level results: Improved survival was predicted by pretreatment blood TCR clonality below the median.

The method was immunoSEQ multiplex PCR; TCRdb's version includes in-frame clones alone and lacks a portion of them. The sample has tens of thousands of clones; almost 85% are singletons. This clone was recorded once. The antigen remains unidentified. Individual patients had between 1 and 8 samples, taken pretreatment and on-treatment. The trim removed 0 bases at V and 2 bases at J, leaving 2 bases unmatched. This CDR3 is built from 16 residues. Germline assignment: CDR1 SGHNT and CDR2 YYREEE (reference sequence). The sequences come from PBMCs, collected around atezolizumab (anti-PD-L1) treatment. The chain links TRBV5-4 to TRBJ1-2; 12 bases fit TRBD1. The origin of this receptor is a man in his 70s with urothelial cancer. DNA for the CDR3: TGTGCCAGCAGCTTGGGGGACAGGGGGCGGAACTATGGCTACACCTTC. This translates into CASSLGDRGRNYGYTF.